These 17 T cell receptor beta chains came from one sample sequenced in a study of blood T cell repertoires in COVID-19. Sequencing used immunoSEQ multiplex PCR; TCRdb keeps in-frame clones, though not all of them. This sample carries about 370,000 clones, 80% to 90% of them seen once, and the ten largest clones take around 9.3%. Sequenced material: peripheral blood. These receptors originate from a woman under 40 with COVID-19, enrolled during active disease.

This sequence joins TRBV5-8 and TRBJ2-5; TRBD2 matches 7 bases. V was clipped by 4 bases and J by 1 base; unmatched bases: 7. There are 15 residues in the CDR3. Germline CDR1 reads SGHTS; CDR2 reads YDEGEE. CDR3 DNA: TGTGCCAGCAGCCCATTGAGGGAGGGCCAAGAGACCCAGTACTTC. It encodes CASSPLREGQETQYF.

The V and J genes are TRBV30 and TRBJ2-5; weak D call: TRBD1 (5 bases). Germline loops: CDR1 GTSNPN, CDR2 SVGIG (reference sequence). The CDR3 has 13 amino acids. V lost 5 bases and J lost 4, with 14 bases in between. In nucleotides, the CDR3 is TGTGCCTGGGCAGGGTTGAGTGGAGAGACCCAGTACTTC. Translation gives CAWAGLSGETQYF.

This sequence joins TRBV11-2 and TRBJ2-7; perhaps TRBD2 as D (6 bases). Trimming took 6 bases from V and 5 from J, leaving 14 bases between them. Germline V lookup: CDR1 SGHAT, CDR2 FQNNGV. The CDR3 totals 13 residues. In nucleotides, the CDR3 is TGTGCCAGCAGTCCGGGACTGGGGGACGAGCAGTACTTC. This translates into CASSPGLGDEQYF.

A single count supports this clone. In DNA, the CDR3 is TGTGCCAGCAGCGTATTCGAACCCACGGCGGTGGCCACAGATACGCAGTATTTT. Encoded protein: CASSVFEPTAVATDTQYF. The chain links TRBV9 to TRBJ2-3; D not certain. From germline, CDR1 is SGDLS and CDR2 YYNGEE. The CDR3 has 18 residues. V lost 1 base to trimming and J lost 2 bases, with 20 bases between them.

CDR3 coding DNA: TGTGCCAGCAGTACAGGGGGAGGTAATGAAAAACTGTTTTTT. It specifies CASSTGGGNEKLFF. The chain couples TRBV6-5 to TRBJ1-4, with 8 bases aligning to TRBD1. Germline CDR1 and CDR2: MNHEY and SVGAGI. Germline trimming cut 5 bases from V and 4 bases from J; bases unmatched to any gene: 3. The CDR3 loop spans 14 amino acids.

The chain recombines TRBV7-9 with TRBJ1-2; 7 bases align to TRBD1. The J segment lost 2 bases and the V segment lost 5 bases, leaving 5 bases of the junction unmatched. The CDR3 has 14 residues. Germline V lookup: CDR1 SEHNR, CDR2 FQNEAQ (reference sequence). The CDR3 region is CASSPSQGNYGYTF. The CDR3 nucleotides read TGTGCCAGCAGCCCTTCACAGGGGAACTATGGCTACACCTTC.

V is TRBV5-6 and J is TRBJ1-2; D is perhaps TRBD1 (6 bases). Trimming pared 0 bases from V and 4 bases from J, leaving 7 bases between. Germline V gene sequence: CDR1 SGHDT, CDR2 YYEEEE. This CDR3 region has 13 residues. The CDR3 coding sequence is TGTGCCAGCAGCTTGGAAGGGGGCTATGGCTACACCTTC. Translation gives CASSLEGGYGYTF.

The chain joins TRBV9 to TRBJ2-7, with a possible D match to TRBD1 (6 bases). Deletions cut 4 bases from V and 6 bases from J, with 14 bases between. The CDR3 is 13 amino acids. Germline CDR1 is SGDLS and CDR2 is YYNGEE. The CDR3, as DNA: TGTGCCAGCAGCAAAACAGGGTCTTTCGAGCAGTACTTC. Encoded protein: CASSKTGSFEQYF.

The rearrangement links TRBV5-1 to TRBJ1-2; possible D gene TRBD1, 6 bases. The CDR3 has 15 residues. CDR1 is SGHRS, CDR2 YFSETQ, per germline. V was clipped by 5 bases and J by 1 base, with 15 bases between them. CDR3: CASRQGPSYNYGYTF. In DNA, the CDR3 is TGCGCCAGCAGGCAGGGGCCATCCTATAACTATGGCTACACCTTC.

A remark on this clone: Because it lacks the conserved phenylalanine or tryptophan at the end, this CDR3 is likely a read error. The rearrangement uses TRBV5-4 and TRBJ1-2; 9 nucleotides align to TRBD1. V gave up 0 bases and J gave up 8 bases; unmatched junction bases: 8. The CDR3 has 15 residues. The germline V gene encodes CDR1 SGHNT and CDR2 YYREEE (reference sequence). This chain's CDR3 is CASSLETGQGGGYTL. In nucleotides, the CDR3 is TGTGCCAGCAGCTTGGAAACGGGACAGGGCGGAGGCTACACCCTC.

This clone was observed a single time. CDR3 protein: CASSEGRDGGIEAFF. The CDR3 region has the DNA TGCGCCAGCAGTGAAGGTCGGGACGGGGGGATTGAAGCTTTCTTT. V is TRBV10-1 and J is TRBJ1-1, with D perhaps matching TRBD1 (5 bases). Trimming removed 3 bases from V and 7 bases from J, with 18 bases in between. Germline lookup yields CDR1 WNHNN and CDR2 SYGVQD (reference sequence). This CDR3 region has 15 residues.

The chain recombines TRBV7-9 with TRBJ2-3, with TRBD1 matching 7 bases. In germline, CDR1 is SEHNR, CDR2 FQNEAQ (reference sequence). The CDR3 is 14 residues long. The V gene end was trimmed by 3 bases and the J gene end by 3 bases; junction bases not matched to a gene: 3. The CDR3 coding sequence is TGTGCCAGCAGCTTGGGGACAGCGACAGATACGCAGTATTTT. This gives the protein CASSLGTATDTQYF.

The chain carries TRBV12-3 or TRBV12-4 and TRBJ1-5, with D possibly matching TRBD1 (5 bases). This CDR3 contains 12 residues. V lost 6 bases and J 2 bases, leaving 5 bases between the germline ends. CDR3 loop: CASSRGNQPQHF. CDR3 nucleotide sequence: TGTGCCAGCAGCAGGGGCAATCAGCCCCAGCATTTT.

Only one count was recorded for this clone. This chain connects TRBV30 to TRBJ2-5, with D perhaps TRBD2 (6 bases). The CDR3 is 13 amino acids. Trimming left V 1 base short and J 7 bases short, with 13 bases between. CDR1 is GTSNPN and CDR2 is SVGIG in the germline V gene (reference sequence). The CDR3 loop reads CAWSGRVYGTQYF. CDR3 DNA: TGTGCCTGGAGTGGGAGGGTCTACGGGACCCAGTACTTC.

This chain links TRBV5-6 with TRBJ2-1, with D possibly matching TRBD1 (6 bases). The CDR3 contains 16 residues. CDR1 and CDR2 from the germline V gene are SGHDT and YYEEEE. V lost 4 bases and J 1 base, leaving 15 bases between the germline ends. CDR3 nucleotide sequence: TGTGCCAGCAGCCCCGAACAGGGTTTATCCTACAATGAGCAGTTCTTC. This codes for CASSPEQGLSYNEQFF.

This chain joins TRBV3-1 (or the pseudogene TRBV3-2) and TRBJ1-5, with D unclear. Germline CDR1 and CDR2: LGHDT and YNNKEL (reference sequence). This CDR3 comprises 13 residues. V was pared by 1 base and J by 6 bases, with 7 bases between. CDR3 DNA: TGTGCCAGCAGCCAAGGCGTTGGTCAGCCCCAGCATTTT. It yields the protein CASSQGVGQPQHF.

About this clone itself: Additional DNA sequences in this sample encode the identical CDR3. The J gene is TRBJ2-1, the V gene TRBV7-2, with D uncertain. The CDR3 length is 11 residues. Trimming stripped 3 bases from V and 10 bases from J, with 7 bases between. Germline V gene lookup returns CDR1 SGHTA and CDR2 FQGNSA. The CDR3 protein is CASSLVGEQFF. The CDR3 nucleotides read TGTGCCAGCAGCTTGGTCGGGGAGCAGTTCTTC.